This is a list of T cell receptor beta chains from one sample in a study of blood T cell repertoires in COVID-19. The method was immunoSEQ multiplex PCR; TCRdb's version includes in-frame clones alone and lacks a portion of them. The data show roughly 79,000 clones, roughly nine tenths seen once. Sequenced: peripheral blood. The receptors originated from a woman over 75 with active or convalescent COVID-19. Both conserved end residues are part of each CDR3. Fields, in order: clone size, J gene, D gene, CDR3 length, V gene, CDR3 DNA, CDR3 protein. A D gene is named only where the DNA matches it firmly. Size is stated for part of the rows, as once, few or many counts, or as a class when the clone is expanded.

>.|TRBJ2-2|.|13|TRBV19
TGTGCCAGTAGTATATGGGGCGACGGGGAGCTGTTTTTT
CASSIWGDGELFF
>.|TRBJ2-7|TRBD1|15|TRBV7-2
TGTGCCAGCAGCTTAGTACAGGGGTCTTCCTACGAGCAGTACTTC
CASSLVQGSSYEQYF
>.|TRBJ1-5|TRBD1|15|TRBV5-1
TGCGCCAGCAGCTTGACCACAGGGGTCGGTCAGCCCCAGCATTTT
CASSLTTGVGQPQHF
>.|TRBJ2-1|.|11|TRBV20-1
TGCAGTGCTAGTCGGGGCAATGAGCAGTTCTTC
CSASRGNEQFF
>.|TRBJ2-7|TRBD1|15|TRBV4-2
TGTGCCAGCAGCCGCTCCTCAGGGGGTAGCAACGAGCAGTACTTC
CASSRSSGGSNEQYF
>.|TRBJ2-7|TRBD2|17|TRBV7-6
TGTGCCAGCAGCTCCCAGGGCGGGGCCTCGGGAGGCGGCGAGCAGTACTTC
CASSSQGGASGGGEQYF
>.|TRBJ1-2|.|13|TRBV5-6
TGTGCCAGCAGCTTGGGGACTCCGGGGGGCTACACCTTC
CASSLGTPGGYTF
>few|TRBJ2-2|TRBD1|13|TRBV7-2
TGTGCCAGCAGTAACAGGGGCACCGGGGAGCTGTTTTTT
CASSNRGTGELFF
>.|TRBJ2-2|.|15|TRBV5-1
TGCGCCAGCAGCTTGGTACAGGGTACAACCGGGGAGCTGTTTTTT
CASSLVQGTTGELFF
>.|TRBJ1-2|.|13|TRBV5-6
TGTGCCAGCCGTAAACCCGACACGTATGGCTACACCTTC
CASRKPDTYGYTF
>.|TRBJ2-1|TRBD2|17|TRBV27
TGTGCCAGCAGTCAAACTAGCGGGGGGGCGAAGAACAATGAGCAGTTCTTC
CASSQTSGGAKNNEQFF
>.|TRBJ2-7|.|16|TRBV4-3
TGCGCCAGCAGCCAAGATCGGGCAGGGGGACTCTACGAGCAGTACTTC
CASSQDRAGGLYEQYF
>.|TRBJ2-2|TRBD2|17|TRBV19
TGTGCCAGTAGCCCTGTCTGGGCGGGAGGATGGACCGGGGAGCTGTTTTTT
CASSPVWAGGWTGELFF
>once|TRBJ2-5|TRBD2|15|TRBV7-3
TGTGCCAGCAGCTTAATCCCTAGCGGGGAAGAGACCCAGTACTTC
CASSLIPSGEETQYF
>few|TRBJ1-2|.|16|TRBV5-5
TGTGCCAGCAGCTCTTCCGGGACATACGGGGTCTATGGCTACACCTTC
CASSSSGTYGVYGYTF
>.|TRBJ1-5|TRBD1|14|TRBV28
TGTGCCAGCGGGGAAGGGACAGCCAATCAGCCCCAGCATTTT
CASGEGTANQPQHF
>once|TRBJ2-7|.|12|TRBV5-1
TGCGCCAGCAGCTTGTCAGGGGATGAGCAGTACTTC
CASSLSGDEQYF
>.|TRBJ2-2|TRBD2|16|TRBV7-8
TGTGCCAGCAGCTTATTAGGCGGGAGTCCCACCGGGGAGCTGTTTTTT
CASSLLGGSPTGELFF
>few|TRBJ2-3|TRBD2|19|TRBV7-9
TGTGCCAGCAGCTCTAATCCGGGACTAGCGGGATCCGGCACAGATACGCAGTATTTT
CASSSNPGLAGSGTDTQYF
>.|TRBJ1-2|.|15|TRBV6-5
TGTGCCAGCAGAGCGGACAGTCCCGTGGACTATGGCTACACCTTC
CASRADSPVDYGYTF
>.|TRBJ1-2|.|14|TRBV18
TGTGCCAGCTCACCTCGGACAGAAACTATGGGCTACACCTTC
CASSPRTETMGYTF
>once|TRBJ2-1|.|15|TRBV4-3
TGCGCCAGCAGCCAAGACCAGGGGCCGTACAATGAGCAGTTCTTC
CASSQDQGPYNEQFF
>.|TRBJ1-4|.|14|TRBV6-5
TGTGCCAGCAGCGCGCGATCGGGAAGTGAAAAACTGTTTTTT
CASSARSGSEKLFF
>.|TRBJ1-3|.|14|TRBV5-6
TGTGCCAGCAGCTTGCCACCAGCTGGAAACACCATATATTTT
CASSLPPAGNTIYF
>.|TRBJ2-3|.|16|TRBV12-5
TGTGCTAGTGGTTTGGTATTTGGGGGGGCGACAGATACGCAGTATTTT
CASGLVFGGATDTQYF
>once|TRBJ2-4|.|13|TRBV11-2
TGTGCCAGCAGCTTACAAGCCAAAAACATTCAGTACTTC
CASSLQAKNIQYF
>.|TRBJ1-5|TRBD1|17|TRBV19
TGTGCCAGTAGTATCCAGGCAGGGGGTTATAGCAATCAGCCCCAGCATTTT
CASSIQAGGYSNQPQHF
>.|TRBJ2-3|TRBD2|17|TRBV5-8
TGTGCCAGCAGCCCTGGACTAGCGGGAGGGCTCACAGATACGCAGTATTTT
CASSPGLAGGLTDTQYF
>once|TRBJ1-3|TRBD1|15|TRBV6-6
TGTGCCAGCAACTTCCAGGGGGCAGGAGGAAACACCATATATTTT
CASNFQGAGGNTIYF
>.|TRBJ1-2|.|11|TRBV20-1
TGCAGTGCTCCGCAGAACTATGGCTACACCTTC
CSAPQNYGYTF
>.|TRBJ1-2|TRBD1|15|TRBV4-3
TGCGCCAGCAGCCAATTGACAGGGACCCTATATGGCTACACCTTC
CASSQLTGTLYGYTF
>.|TRBJ1-1|.|14|TRBV15
TGTGCCACCAGCAGAGATCTCCCGAACACTGAAGCTTTCTTT
CATSRDLPNTEAFF
>.|TRBJ1-4|TRBD1|15|TRBV10-3
TGTGCCATCAGTGGCCACAGGGGGACTAATGAAAAACTGTTTTTT
CAISGHRGTNEKLFF
>.|TRBJ2-5|.|14|TRBV5-4
TGTGCCAGCAGCTTGCTCCTCGGAGAAGAGACCCAGTACTTC
CASSLLLGEETQYF
>once|TRBJ2-1|.|14|TRBV6-2/TRBV6-3
TGTGCCAGCAGTATAGGAGTCTCCTACAATGAGCAGTTCTTC
CASSIGVSYNEQFF
>few|TRBJ2-2|TRBD2|15|TRBV2
TGTGCCAGCAGTATGACTAGCTCGGGTACCGGGGAGCTGTTTTTT
CASSMTSSGTGELFF
>.|TRBJ2-2|.|15|TRBV4-3
TGCGCCAGCAGCCGCCATTTAACAGGGACCGGGGAGCTGTTTTTT
CASSRHLTGTGELFF
>.|TRBJ1-6|TRBD1|15|TRBV7-9
TGTGCCAGCAGCTCCAGGGGGCGCTTGGATTCACCCCTCCACTTT
CASSSRGRLDSPLHF
>.|TRBJ1-2|.|15|TRBV7-2
TGTGCCAGCAGCTCGACACAGGGAGGGAACTATGGCTACACCTTC
CASSSTQGGNYGYTF
>.|TRBJ1-4|.|13|TRBV7-3
TGTGCCAGCAGCTTAAGGAGGGGTGAAAAACTGTTTTTT
CASSLRRGEKLFF
>.|TRBJ1-2|.|16|TRBV28
TGTGCCAGCAGTTTATGGAGCCGGGGTTCAGTTGATGGCTACACCTTC
CASSLWSRGSVDGYTF
>.|TRBJ1-5|.|16|TRBV30
TGTGCCTGGAGTGTACATACACCATATAGCAATCAGCCCCAGCATTTT
CAWSVHTPYSNQPQHF
>.|TRBJ2-7|TRBD1|15|TRBV4-2
TGTGCCAGCAGCCAGGCCGGACAGGGTGGCTACGAGCAGTACTTC
CASSQAGQGGYEQYF
>.|TRBJ2-7|TRBD1|15|TRBV7-9
TGTGCCAGCAGCCCGCGACAGGGCTACTCCTACGAGCAGTACTTC
CASSPRQGYSYEQYF
>.|TRBJ2-1|TRBD2|17|TRBV4-3
TGCGCCAGCAGCCTCCGGCCTGGGAGGGCCGGTGACAATGAGCAGTTCTTC
CASSLRPGRAGDNEQFF